These 7 T cell receptor beta chains were sequenced from one sample in a study of shared clonotypes between healthy human individuals. The assay was immunoSEQ multiplex PCR, and TCRdb's table has in-frame clones only and misses some. This sample has about 670,000 clones; less than 80% occur once, and the top ten carry 1.8%. The specimen was memory CD4+ T cells sorted from blood. Documented subset: CD45RA-negative fraction. The receptors derive from a woman aged 25 to 45 in good health.

This chain uses TRBV6-5 with TRBJ1-3, with a weak D call TRBD1 (5 bases). Germline V gene lookup returns CDR1 MNHEY and CDR2 SVGAGI. The CDR3 loop spans 14 amino acids. V was trimmed by 6 bases and J by 4 bases, leaving 13 bases between them. The CDR3 DNA sequence: TGTGCCAGCAGCTACACCGGGGGAGGAAACACCATATATTTT. It encodes CASSYTGGGNTIYF.

This clone was seen only once. J is TRBJ1-3 and V is TRBV13; D is perhaps TRBD1 (5 bases). The V and J ends lost 3 bases and 1 base respectively, with 10 bases between them. This CDR3 is built from 15 residues. Germline loops: CDR1 PRHDT, CDR2 FYEKMQ (reference sequence). Written as DNA, the CDR3 is TGTGCCAGCAGCTTGGGCAGGGTATCTGGAAACACCATATATTTT. As protein: CASSLGRVSGNTIYF.

The rearrangement joins TRBV20-1 to TRBJ1-1, with D uncertain. Germline loops: CDR1 DFQATT, CDR2 SNEGSKA (reference sequence). The CDR3 loop spans 11 amino acids. The V end was cut by 5 bases, the J end by 7 bases, with 11 bases between. This CDR3 reads CSAGPGLEAFF. For the CDR3, the DNA is TGCAGTGCTGGCCCGGGCCTTGAAGCTTTCTTT.

The CDR3 region is CATSQELKVGTWPFF. The CDR3 bases are TGTGCCACCAGCCAAGAACTCAAGGTTGGTACGTGGCCTTTCTTT. The V and J genes are TRBV15 and TRBJ1-1; D uncertain. Germline CDR1 and CDR2: LNHNV and YYDKDF (reference sequence). V shed 5 bases and J shed 12 bases, with 25 bases lying between them. There are 15 residues in the CDR3.

To note about this clone: Different DNA sequences within this sample yield the same CDR3. This sequence joins TRBV27 and TRBJ2-7, with unresolved D. Germline V gene lookup returns CDR1 MNHEY and CDR2 SMNVEV (reference sequence). The CDR3 is 12 amino acids. Deletions cut 3 bases from V and 3 bases from J, with 6 bases between. Here the CDR3 reads CASSFQGYEQYF. CDR3 nucleotides: TGTGCCAGCAGTTTTCAAGGCTACGAGCAGTACTTC.

In its sample, this clone was seen once. The chain uses TRBV4-2 and TRBJ2-5, with TRBD2 matching over 10 bases. Per germline, CDR1 LGHNA and CDR2 YNFKEQ. The CDR3 is 15 amino acids. V trimming: 6 bases; J trimming: 1 base; junction bases outside the gene matches: 5. CDR3 nucleotides: TGTGCCAGCAGTGTACTAGCGGGACGCCAAGAGACCCAGTACTTC. Encoded protein: CASSVLAGRQETQYF.

This sequence joins TRBV7-2 and TRBJ1-4; tentative D call: TRBD1 (6 bases). Germline CDR1 SGHTA, CDR2 FQGNSA. The V end was cut by 3 bases, the J end by 2 bases, with 7 bases between. The CDR3 length is 14 residues. CDR3 amino acids: CASSFRGTNEKLFF. The CDR3 DNA reads TGTGCCAGCAGCTTCAGGGGTACTAATGAAAAACTGTTTTTT.